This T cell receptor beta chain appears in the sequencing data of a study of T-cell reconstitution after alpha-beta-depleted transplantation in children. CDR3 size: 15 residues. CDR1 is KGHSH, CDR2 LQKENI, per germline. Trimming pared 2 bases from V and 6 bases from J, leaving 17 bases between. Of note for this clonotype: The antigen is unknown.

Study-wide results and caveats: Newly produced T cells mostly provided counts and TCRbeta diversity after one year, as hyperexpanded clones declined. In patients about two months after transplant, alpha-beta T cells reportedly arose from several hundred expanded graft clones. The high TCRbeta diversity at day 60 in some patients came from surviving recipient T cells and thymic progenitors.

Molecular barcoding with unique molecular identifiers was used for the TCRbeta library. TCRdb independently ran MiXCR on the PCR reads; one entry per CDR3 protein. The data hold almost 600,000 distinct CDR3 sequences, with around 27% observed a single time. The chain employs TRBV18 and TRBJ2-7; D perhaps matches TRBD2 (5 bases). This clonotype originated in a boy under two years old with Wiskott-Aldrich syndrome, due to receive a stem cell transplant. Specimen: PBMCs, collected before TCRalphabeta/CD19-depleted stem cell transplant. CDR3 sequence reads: CASSPGSSPGGEQYF. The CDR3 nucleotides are TGTGCCAGCTCACCAGGTAGCTCCCCCGGAGGCGAGCAGTACTTC.